The 8 T cell receptor beta chains listed next were all sequenced from one sample in a study of T cell clones after liver transplantation. Sequenced by immunoSEQ multiplex PCR; TCRdb stores in-frame clones only, minus some. Seen here are about 51,000 clones, roughly nine tenths observed once, and the top ten hold 13% to 15%. The starting material was CD8+ T cells from blood, obtained 12 months after liver transplant. Receptor source: a human patient who received a liver transplant. Some T cells may trace back to the graft donor.

The rearrangement uses TRBV15 and TRBJ2-7, with 8 positions matching TRBD1. CDR3 length equals 14 residues. The germline V gene encodes CDR1 LNHNV and CDR2 YYDKDF (reference sequence). J gave up 4 bases and V 0 bases, and 2 bases lay outside the gene matches. CDR3 bases: TGTGCCACCAGCAGAGATCACAGGGGGTACGAGCAGTACTTC. This sequence encodes CATSRDHRGYEQYF.

V and J are TRBV7-8 and TRBJ2-1; 7 bases map to TRBD2. Germline V CDR1 and CDR2: SGHVS, FQNEAQ. The CDR3 contains 14 residues. J gave up 9 bases and V 3 bases, and 8 bases lay outside the gene matches. The CDR3 region has the DNA TGTGCCAGCAGCTTGCGGGAGAATAGGATTGAGCAGTTCTTC. This sequence encodes CASSLRENRIEQFF.

This rearrangement joins TRBV19 to TRBJ2-2; D tentatively reads TRBD1 or TRBD2 (5 bases each). Trimming cost V 3 bases and J 7 bases, with 6 bases left between them. Germline V lookup: CDR1 LNHDA, CDR2 SQIVND (reference sequence). The CDR3 is 12 amino acids. The CDR3 loop reads CASSIGGGELFF. CDR3 DNA: TGTGCCAGTAGTATTGGGGGCGGGGAGCTGTTTTTT.

V and J are TRBV7-3 and TRBJ2-1; 11 positions agree with TRBD2. Germline V gene sequence: CDR1 SGHTA, CDR2 FQGTGA. V was clipped by 1 base and J by 10 bases; unmatched bases: 6. There are 15 residues in the CDR3. The CDR3 sequence: CASSLRTSGLTEQFF. Written as DNA, the CDR3 is TGTGCCAGCAGCTTAAGGACTAGCGGGCTTACCGAGCAGTTCTTC.

The chain carries TRBV5-1 and TRBJ2-6; 9 bases agree with TRBD1. J gave up 0 bases and V 0 bases, and 4 bases lay outside the gene matches. CDR1 SGHRS and CDR2 YFSETQ come from the germline V gene. The CDR3 sequence is 18 residues long. CDR3 in amino acids: CASSLGVTGGSGANVLTF. The CDR3 bases are TGCGCCAGCAGCTTGGGCGTGACAGGGGGCTCTGGGGCCAACGTCCTGACTTTC.

Concerning this clone: This sample also contains other DNA sequences that code for the same CDR3. The chain employs TRBV19 and TRBJ2-5; 9 positions agree with TRBD2. The CDR3 sequence is 13 residues long. Germline CDR1 and CDR2: LNHDA and SQIVND (reference sequence). V trimming: 3 bases; J trimming: 5 bases; junction bases outside the gene matches: 1. In nucleotides, the CDR3 is TGTGCCAGTAGTATCAGCGGGGGGGAGACCCAGTACTTC. This gives the protein CASSISGGETQYF.

In its sample, this clone was seen a few times. One end of the junction fails to match germline, which may point to a read error. The rearrangement joins TRBV27 to TRBJ2-7; 9 positions agree with TRBD1. The CDR3 is 12 amino acids. Germline CDR1 MNHEY, CDR2 SMNVEV (reference sequence). The CDR3 DNA follows: TGTGCCAGCAGGGGCAGAGGGACAGGGCAGCGCTTC. Its translation is CASRGRGTGQRF.

The chain combines TRBV4-3 with TRBJ2-6; 7 positions match TRBD2. The V gene's germline CDR1 is LGHNA and CDR2 YSLEER. This CDR3 region has 14 residues. With V trimmed by 4 bases and J by 7 bases, 4 bases remained unmatched. The CDR3 bases are TGCGCCAGCAGCCTCTGGGGGGGAGCCAACGTCCTGACTTTC. This translates into CASSLWGGANVLTF.